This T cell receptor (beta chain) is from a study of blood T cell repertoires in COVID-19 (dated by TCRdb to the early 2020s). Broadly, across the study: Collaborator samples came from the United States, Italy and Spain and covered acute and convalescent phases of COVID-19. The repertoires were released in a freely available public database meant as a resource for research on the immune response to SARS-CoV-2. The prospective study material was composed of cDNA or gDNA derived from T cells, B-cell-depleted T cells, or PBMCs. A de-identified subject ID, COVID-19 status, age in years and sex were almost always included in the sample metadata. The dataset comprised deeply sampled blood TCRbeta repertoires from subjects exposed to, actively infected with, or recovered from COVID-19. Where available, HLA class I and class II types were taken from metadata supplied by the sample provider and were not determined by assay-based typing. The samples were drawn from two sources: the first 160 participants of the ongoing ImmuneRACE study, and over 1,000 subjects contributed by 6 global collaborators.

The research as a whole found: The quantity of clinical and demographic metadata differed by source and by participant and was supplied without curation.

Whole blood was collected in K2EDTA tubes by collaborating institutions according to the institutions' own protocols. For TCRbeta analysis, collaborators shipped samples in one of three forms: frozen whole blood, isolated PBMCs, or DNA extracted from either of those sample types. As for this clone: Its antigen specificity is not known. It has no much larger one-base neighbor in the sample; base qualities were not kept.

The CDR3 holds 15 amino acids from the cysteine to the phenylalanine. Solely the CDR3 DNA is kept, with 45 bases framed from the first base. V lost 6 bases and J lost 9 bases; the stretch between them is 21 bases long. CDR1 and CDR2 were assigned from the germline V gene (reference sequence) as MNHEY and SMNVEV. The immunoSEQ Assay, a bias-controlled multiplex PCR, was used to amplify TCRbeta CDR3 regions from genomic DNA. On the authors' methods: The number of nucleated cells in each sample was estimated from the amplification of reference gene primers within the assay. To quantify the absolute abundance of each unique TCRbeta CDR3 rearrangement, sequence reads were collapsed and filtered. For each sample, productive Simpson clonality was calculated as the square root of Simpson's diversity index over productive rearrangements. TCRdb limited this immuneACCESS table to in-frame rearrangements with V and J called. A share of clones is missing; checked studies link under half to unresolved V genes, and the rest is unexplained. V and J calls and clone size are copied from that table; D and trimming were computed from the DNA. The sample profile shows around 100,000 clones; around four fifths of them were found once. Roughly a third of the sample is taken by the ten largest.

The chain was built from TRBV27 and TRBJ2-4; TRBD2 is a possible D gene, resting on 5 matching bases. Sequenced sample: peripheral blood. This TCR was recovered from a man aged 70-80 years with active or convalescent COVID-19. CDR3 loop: CASRHNTISEGIQYF. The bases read TGTGCCAGCAGGCACAATACTATTAGCGAGGGCATTCAGTACTTC.